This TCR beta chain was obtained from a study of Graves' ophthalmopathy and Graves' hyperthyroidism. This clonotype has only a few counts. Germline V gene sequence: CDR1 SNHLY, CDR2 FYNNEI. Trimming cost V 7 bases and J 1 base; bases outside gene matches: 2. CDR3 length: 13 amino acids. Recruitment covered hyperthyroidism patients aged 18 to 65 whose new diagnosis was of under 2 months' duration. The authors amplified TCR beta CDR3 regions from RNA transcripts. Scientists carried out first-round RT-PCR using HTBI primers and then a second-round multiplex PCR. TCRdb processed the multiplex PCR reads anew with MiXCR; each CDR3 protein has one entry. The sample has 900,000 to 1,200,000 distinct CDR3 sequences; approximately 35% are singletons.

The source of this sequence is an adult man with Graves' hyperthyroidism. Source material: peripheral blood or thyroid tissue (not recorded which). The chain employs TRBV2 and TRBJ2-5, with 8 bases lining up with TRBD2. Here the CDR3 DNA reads TGTGCCAGCACGGGAGGGGGCCAAGAGACCCAGTACTTC. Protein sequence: CASTGGGQETQYF. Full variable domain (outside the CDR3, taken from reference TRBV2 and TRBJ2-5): EPEVTQTPSHQVTQMGQEVILRCVPISNHLYFYWYRQILGQKVEFLVSFYNNEISEKSEIFDDQFSVERPDGSNFTLKIRSTKLEDSAMYFCASTGGGQETQYFGPGTRLLVL.